A selection of T cell receptor beta chains follows, all from one sample in a study of T-cell reconstitution after alpha-beta-depleted transplantation in children. TCRdb re-called the PCR reads through MiXCR, storing one row per CDR3 protein. The sample carries approximately 420,000 distinct CDR3 sequences, around 9.9% recorded once. This sample comprised PBMCs from the stem cell graft donor, obtained from the stem cell graft. These receptors were obtained from a human donor who donated a stem cell graft to a child with acute myeloid leukemia. Both conserved end residues are part of each CDR3. The D gene is left open where the match is weak. Clone sizes are given selectively: once, few, many, or a class where the clone is expanded.

j_call v_call clone_size d_call cdr3_nt cdr3_aa
TRBJ1-1 TRBV7-2 few TRBD1 TGTGCCAGCAGCCGTGAGACAGGGAAGGGGGGGACTGAAGCTTTCTTT CASSRETGKGGTEAFF
TRBJ2-1 TRBV11-1 . . TGTGCCAGCAGCTCAGACCATATAGACTTTGGGCTAGCGAACTACAATGAGCAGTTCTTC CASSSDHIDFGLANYNEQFF
TRBJ2-3 TRBV20-1 . TRBD2 TGCAGTGCTAGTGTGGCTAGCGGGTTCACAGATACGCAGTATTTT CSASVASGFTDTQYF
TRBJ1-1 TRBV5-8 few . TGTGCCAGCAGCCCCTACATAAATCCGGGCACTGAAGCTTTCTTT CASSPYINPGTEAFF
TRBJ2-5 TRBV20-1 few . TGCAGTGCTAGAGACAGGGTAAATAGGGAGACCCAGTACTTC CSARDRVNRETQYF
TRBJ2-7 TRBV4-1 few TRBD2 TGCGCCAGCAGCCCGGCCGCGGCGGGAGTGCTCTACGAGCAGTACTTC CASSPAAAGVLYEQYF
TRBJ1-6 TRBV20-1 few . TGCAGTGCTAGAGATGACCCTCTACGGAATTCACCCCTCCACTTT CSARDDPLRNSPLHF
TRBJ2-5 TRBV10-2 few . TGCGCCAGCAGCGTCGGAGACAGGAGGGGAGAGACCCAGTACTTC CASSVGDRRGETQYF
TRBJ1-2 TRBV10-3 many TRBD1 TGTGCCATCAGTGGGACAGGGTATGGTGGCTACACCTTC CAISGTGYGGYTF
TRBJ1-1 TRBV20-1 . . TGCAGTGCTATGAGGTCGACGTTGAACACTGAAGCTTTCTTT CSAMRSTLNTEAFF
TRBJ2-5 TRBV5-1 many TRBD2 TGCGCCAGCAGCAGCGGGACTGAGTACCAAGAGACCCAGTACTTC CASSSGTEYQETQYF
TRBJ2-5 TRBV4-3 few TRBD2 TGCGCCAGCAGCCAAGACGGGACTAGTGGAGAGACCCAGTACTTC CASSQDGTSGETQYF
TRBJ2-5 TRBV4-3 few . TGCGCCAGCAGCCAAGAGGGAAGGAGGGGAGAGACCCAGTACTTC CASSQEGRRGETQYF
TRBJ2-1 TRBV5-4 . . TGTGCCAGCAGCTACCGACGGGGGAGCTCCTACAATGAGCAGTTCTTC CASSYRRGSSYNEQFF
TRBJ2-4 TRBV12-3/TRBV12-4 few . TGTGCCAGCAGTTTAGCAGGGAAAAACATTCAGTACTTC CASSLAGKNIQYF
TRBJ2-4 TRBV20-1 few . TGCAGTGCTAGCCCCCCCGGGCGGCTAGCCAAAAACATTCAGTACTTC CSASPPGRLAKNIQYF
TRBJ2-1 TRBV29-1 . TRBD1 TGCAGCGTTGGGGACAGGTTCTACAATGAGCAGTTCTTC CSVGDRFYNEQFF
TRBJ2-7 TRBV7-9 few . TGTGCCAGCAGCATGACAGGGAGGAACGAGCAGTACTTC CASSMTGRNEQYF
TRBJ2-7 TRBV5-1 many . TGCGCCAGCAGCTTGGAGGCTGCCAACTACGAGCAGTACTTC CASSLEAANYEQYF
TRBJ2-6 TRBV3-1 few . TGTGCCAGCAGCCAGCCACACTCAGACTCTGGGGCCAACGTCCTGACTTTC CASSQPHSDSGANVLTF
TRBJ2-3 TRBV29-1 . TRBD1 TGCAGCGTAGACAGGGATTCCACAGATACGCAGTATTTT CSVDRDSTDTQYF
TRBJ2-5 TRBV6-1 . TRBD2 TGTGCCAGCCGACTTAGCGGGAGTCAAGAGACCCAGTACTTC CASRLSGSQETQYF
TRBJ2-6 TRBV12-3/TRBV12-4 many . TGTGCCAGCAGGGGCGACATCTCTGGGGCCAACGTCCTGACTTTC CASRGDISGANVLTF
TRBJ2-2 TRBV5-6 . TRBD2 TGTGCCAGCAGCTCCGGGACTAGGAACGTCGCGAACACCGGGGAGCTGTTTTTT CASSSGTRNVANTGELFF
TRBJ2-3 TRBV6-1 once TRBD2 TGTGCCAGCAGCCCCCTAGCGGGGGCCGTCACAGATACGCGGTATTTT CASSPLAGAVTDTRYF
TRBJ2-2 TRBV7-8 . . TGTGCCAGCAGCTATTCAGGGGTTCACACCGGGGAGCTGTTTTTT CASSYSGVHTGELFF
TRBJ2-1 TRBV19 . . TGTGCCAGTAGTCTCCAGTCTCGGCAGCAGCACAATGAGCAGTTCTTC CASSLQSRQQHNEQFF
TRBJ2-3 TRBV20-1 many . TGCAGTGCTAGGTGGGGGGATTGGGGTACGCAGTATTTT CSARWGDWGTQYF
TRBJ2-4 TRBV11-1 . . TGTGCCAGCAGCTTAACAAGGGCCAAAAACATTCAGTACTTC CASSLTRAKNIQYF
TRBJ2-1 TRBV25-1 few TRBD2 TGTGCCAGCAGAAAGGGAGGGGCGGATGAGCAGTTCTTC CASRKGGADEQFF
TRBJ1-2 TRBV6-5 few TRBD1 TGTGCCAGCAGTTTGGTAGACAGGGACCATGGCTACACCTTC CASSLVDRDHGYTF
TRBJ1-5 TRBV6-1 . . TGTGCCAGCAGTGAAACCCCTAAGGGGAATCAGCCCCAGCATTTT CASSETPKGNQPQHF
TRBJ2-1 TRBV29-1 few TRBD2 TGCAGCGTTGAAGGCGGGGGGCTTGAGCAGTTCTTC CSVEGGGLEQFF
TRBJ2-2 TRBV5-1 . . TGCGCCAGCAGCTCATTGGGGAACACCGGGGAGCTGTTTTTT CASSSLGNTGELFF
TRBJ1-2 TRBV10-3 few . TGTGCCATCAGTGAGGGACAGATTTTTGAGGGCTACACCTTC CAISEGQIFEGYTF
TRBJ1-5 TRBV7-9 many . TGTGCCAGCAGCTTAGGTGGGGATCAGCCCCAGCATTTT CASSLGGDQPQHF
TRBJ2-7 TRBV19 few TRBD2 TGTGCCAGTAGCGCGGGAGGGTTCTCCTACGAGCAGTACTTC CASSAGGFSYEQYF
TRBJ2-3 TRBV4-3 . . TGCGCCAGCAGCCAAGACACTCCGGCTAGGCGCTCAGATACGCAGTATTTT CASSQDTPARRSDTQYF
TRBJ1-5 TRBV12-3/TRBV12-4 few . TGTGCCAGCAGTATGACAGCTTATCAGCCCCAGCATTTT CASSMTAYQPQHF
TRBJ1-1 TRBV12-3/TRBV12-4 few . TGTGCCAGCAGTTCTGCAGGGAGGACTGAAGCTTTCTTT CASSSAGRTEAFF
TRBJ1-1 TRBV7-8 many . TGTGCCAGCAGCGGACCGATGAACACTGAAGCTTTCTTT CASSGPMNTEAFF
TRBJ2-3 TRBV28 few . TGTGCCAGCAGACATCAGAGCACAGATACGCAGTATTTT CASRHQSTDTQYF
TRBJ2-2 TRBV6-2/TRBV6-3 . . TGTGCCAGCGAGCCGAACACCGGGGAGCTGTTTTTT CASEPNTGELFF
TRBJ1-4 TRBV27 . TRBD1 TGTGCCAGCAGTTCAGGACAGGCCCTCGATGAAAAACTGTTTTTT CASSSGQALDEKLFF
TRBJ1-5 TRBV7-2 . . TGTGCCAGCAGCGTTCAGGAGAATCAGCCCCAGCATTTT CASSVQENQPQHF
TRBJ2-5 TRBV20-1 many TRBD2 TGCAGCCCCGCCGGACTAGAAGAGACCCAGTACTTC CSPAGLEETQYF
TRBJ2-3 TRBV5-1 . . TGCGCCAGCAGCTTAAGTCCCGGGACTGGTAGCACAGATACGCAGTATTTT CASSLSPGTGSTDTQYF
TRBJ2-1 TRBV11-2 . TRBD2 TGTGCCAGCAGACTAGCGGGAGGGCCGCGTAGTGAGCAGTTCTTC CASRLAGGPRSEQFF
TRBJ1-1 TRBV7-6 . TRBD1 TGTGCCAGCAGCTTAGCCGGGCAGGGGGCCCCCGGCACTGAAGCTTTCTTT CASSLAGQGAPGTEAFF
TRBJ2-1 TRBV20-1 . TRBD2 TGCAGTGCTATACTAGCGGAGGCCTACAATGAGCAGTTCTTC CSAILAEAYNEQFF
TRBJ1-2 TRBV12-3/TRBV12-4 . . TGTGCCAGCACCGCTCCGACAGCTGGCTACACCTTC CASTAPTAGYTF
TRBJ2-1 TRBV7-2 once . TGTGCCAGCAGCTTAATGGGATTGGAGCAGTTCTTC CASSLMGLEQFF
TRBJ2-1 TRBV10-3 few . TGTGCCATCAGTGAGGGGGGTAGGAATGAGCAGTTCTTC CAISEGGRNEQFF